These 2 T cell receptor beta chains came from one sample sequenced in a study of blood T cell repertoires in COVID-19. Data came from immunoSEQ multiplex PCR; TCRdb stores just in-frame clones and leaves some out. The sample has more than 300,000 clones; about 90% are singletons. The sequenced material came from PBMCs or T cells enriched from blood (not recorded which). The receptors come from a man aged 35 to 55 in a cohort exposed to, infected with or recovered from COVID-19 (not recorded which).

This chain links TRBV24-1 with TRBJ2-7, with 9 bases fitting TRBD2. V was pared by 0 bases and J by 3 bases, with 2 bases of the junction left unmatched. The CDR3 runs to 15 residues. From germline, CDR1 is KGHDR and CDR2 SFDVKD. The CDR3 is CATSDLGTSSYEQYF. The CDR3 nucleotides are TGTGCCACCAGTGATTTGGGGACTAGCAGCTACGAGCAGTACTTC.

The CDR3 DNA follows: TGTGCCATCAGTGAGGACAGGGACAACGAGCAGTACTTC. It yields the protein CAISEDRDNEQYF. The chain uses TRBV10-3 and TRBJ2-7; 7 bases map to TRBD1. Germline V gene data show CDR1 as ENHRY and CDR2 as SYGVKD. Germline trimming cut 2 bases from V and 5 bases from J; bases unmatched to any gene: 3. This CDR3 region has 13 residues.